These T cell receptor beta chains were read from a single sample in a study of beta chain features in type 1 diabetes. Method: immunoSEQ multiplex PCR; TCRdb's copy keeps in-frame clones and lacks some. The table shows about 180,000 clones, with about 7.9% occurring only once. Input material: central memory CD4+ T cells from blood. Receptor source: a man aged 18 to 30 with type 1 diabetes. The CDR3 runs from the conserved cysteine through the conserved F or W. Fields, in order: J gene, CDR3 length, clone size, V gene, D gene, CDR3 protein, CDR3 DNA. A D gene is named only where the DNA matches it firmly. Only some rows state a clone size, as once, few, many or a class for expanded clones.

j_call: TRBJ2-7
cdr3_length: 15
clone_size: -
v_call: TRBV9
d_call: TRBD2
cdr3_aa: CASSVGSGSSYEQYF
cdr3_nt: TGTGCCAGCAGCGTAGGTAGCGGGAGCTCCTACGAGCAGTACTTC

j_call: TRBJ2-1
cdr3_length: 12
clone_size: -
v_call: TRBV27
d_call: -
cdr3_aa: CASSVARGQEFF
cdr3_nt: TGTGCCAGCAGCGTAGCCAGGGGCCAGGAGTTCTTC

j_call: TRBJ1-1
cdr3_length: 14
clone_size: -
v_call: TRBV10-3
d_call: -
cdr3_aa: CAISESGGETEAFF
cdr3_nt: TGTGCCATCAGTGAGTCAGGGGGAGAGACTGAAGCTTTCTTT

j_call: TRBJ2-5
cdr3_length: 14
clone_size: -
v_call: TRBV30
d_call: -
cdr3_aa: CAWSGRGTQETQYF
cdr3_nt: TGTGCCTGGAGCGGGCGCGGGACGCAAGAGACCCAGTACTTC

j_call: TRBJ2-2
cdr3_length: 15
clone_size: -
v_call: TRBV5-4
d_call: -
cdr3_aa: CASSQQERGGRELFF
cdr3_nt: TGTGCCAGCAGCCAGCAGGAGCGAGGAGGCCGGGAGCTGTTTTTT

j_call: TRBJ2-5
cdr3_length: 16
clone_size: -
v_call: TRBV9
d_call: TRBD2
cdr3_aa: CASSVRGLAGQETQYF
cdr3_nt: TGTGCCAGCAGCGTACGCGGACTAGCGGGGCAAGAGACCCAGTACTTC

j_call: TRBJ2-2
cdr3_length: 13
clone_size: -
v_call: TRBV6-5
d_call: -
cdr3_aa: CASSPTSPGELFF
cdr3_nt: TGTGCCAGCAGTCCCACTAGCCCCGGGGAGCTGTTTTTT

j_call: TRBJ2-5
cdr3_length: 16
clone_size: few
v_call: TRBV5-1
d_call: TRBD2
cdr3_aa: CASSSALGGSSETQYF
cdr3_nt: TGCGCCAGCAGCTCGGCCTTGGGCGGGAGTTCGGAGACCCAGTACTTC

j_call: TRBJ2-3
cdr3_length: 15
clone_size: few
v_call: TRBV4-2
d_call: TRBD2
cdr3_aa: CASSRIGTSGDTQYF
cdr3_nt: TGTGCCAGCAGCCGCATCGGGACTAGTGGGGATACGCAGTATTTT

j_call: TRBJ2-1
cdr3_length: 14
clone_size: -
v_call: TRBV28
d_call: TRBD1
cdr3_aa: CASHEGRGRNEQFF
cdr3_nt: TGTGCCAGCCATGAGGGCAGGGGGCGGAATGAGCAGTTCTTC

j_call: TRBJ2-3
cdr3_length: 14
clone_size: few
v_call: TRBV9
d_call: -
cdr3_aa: CASSVGWGADTQYF
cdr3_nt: TGTGCCAGCAGCGTAGGATGGGGGGCAGATACGCAGTATTTT

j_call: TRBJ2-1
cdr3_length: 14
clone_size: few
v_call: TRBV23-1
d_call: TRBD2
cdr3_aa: CASITSGPYNEQFF
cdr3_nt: TGCGCCAGCATTACTAGCGGACCTTACAATGAGCAGTTCTTC

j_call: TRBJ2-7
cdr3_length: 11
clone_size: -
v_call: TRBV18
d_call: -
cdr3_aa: CASSPTGEQYF
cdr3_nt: TGTGCCAGCTCACCGACAGGCGAGCAGTACTTC

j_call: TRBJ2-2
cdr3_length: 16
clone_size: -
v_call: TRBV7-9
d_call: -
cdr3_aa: CASTEKTGIGPGELFF
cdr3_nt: TGTGCCAGCACCGAGAAAACAGGGATCGGCCCCGGGGAGCTGTTTTTT

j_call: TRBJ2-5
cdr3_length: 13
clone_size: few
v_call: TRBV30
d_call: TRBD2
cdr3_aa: CAWGVGLAVNQYF
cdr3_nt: TGTGCCTGGGGGGTGGGACTAGCGGTAAACCAGTACTTC

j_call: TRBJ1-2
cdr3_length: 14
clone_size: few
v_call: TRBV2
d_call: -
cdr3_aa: CASSVAGMGYGYTF
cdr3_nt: TGTGCCAGCAGTGTGGCAGGGATGGGCTATGGCTACACCTTC

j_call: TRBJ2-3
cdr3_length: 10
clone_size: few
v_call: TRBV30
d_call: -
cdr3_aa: CVRRVETQYF
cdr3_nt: TGTGTCAGACGGGTGGAAACGCAGTATTTT

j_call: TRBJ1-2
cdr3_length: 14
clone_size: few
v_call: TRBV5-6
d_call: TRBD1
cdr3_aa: CASRRDRVNYGYTF
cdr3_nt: TGTGCCAGCAGGAGGGACAGGGTTAACTATGGCTACACCTTC

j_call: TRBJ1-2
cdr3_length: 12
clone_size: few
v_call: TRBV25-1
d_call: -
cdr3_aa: CASSEYQDGYTF
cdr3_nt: TGTGCCAGCAGTGAATATCAGGATGGCTACACCTTC

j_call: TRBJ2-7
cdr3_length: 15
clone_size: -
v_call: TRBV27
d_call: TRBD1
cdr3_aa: CASSFWDRASYEQYF
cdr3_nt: TGTGCCAGCAGTTTTTGGGACAGGGCATCCTACGAGCAGTACTTC

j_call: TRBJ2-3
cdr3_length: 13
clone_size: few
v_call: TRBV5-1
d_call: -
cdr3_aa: CASSLWLTDTQYF
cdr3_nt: TGCGCCAGCAGCTTGTGGCTCACAGATACGCAGTATTTT

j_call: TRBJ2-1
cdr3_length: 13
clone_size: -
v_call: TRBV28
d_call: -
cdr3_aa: CASTERRADEQFF
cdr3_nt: TGTGCCAGCACCGAAAGACGAGCGGATGAGCAGTTCTTC

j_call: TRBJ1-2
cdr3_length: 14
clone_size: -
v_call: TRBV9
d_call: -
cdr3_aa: CASSTQGQGYGYTF
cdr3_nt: TGTGCCAGCAGCACACAGGGCCAAGGGTATGGCTACACCTTC

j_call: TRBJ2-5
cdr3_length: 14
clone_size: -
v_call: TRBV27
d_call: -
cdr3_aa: CASSLGGGLGGQYF
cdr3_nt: TGTGCCAGCAGTTTAGGGGGAGGACTCGGGGGCCAGTACTTC

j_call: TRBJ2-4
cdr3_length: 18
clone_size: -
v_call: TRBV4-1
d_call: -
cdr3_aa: CASSQGFQAKLAKNIQYF
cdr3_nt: TGCGCCAGCAGCCAAGGGTTCCAGGCGAAGTTGGCCAAAAACATTCAGTACTTC

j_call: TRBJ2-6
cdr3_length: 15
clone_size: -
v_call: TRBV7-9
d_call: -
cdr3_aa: CASSFPVSGANVLTF
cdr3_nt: TGTGCCAGCAGCTTCCCAGTCTCTGGGGCCAACGTCCTGACTTTC

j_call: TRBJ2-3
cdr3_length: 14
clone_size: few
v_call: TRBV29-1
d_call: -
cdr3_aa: CSVTRDVGTDTQYF
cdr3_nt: TGCAGCGTTACCCGGGATGTCGGCACAGATACGCAGTATTTT

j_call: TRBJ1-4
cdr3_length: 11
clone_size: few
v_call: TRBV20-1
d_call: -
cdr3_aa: CSAPDITKLFF
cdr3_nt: TGCAGTGCCCCGGACATTACAAAACTGTTTTTT

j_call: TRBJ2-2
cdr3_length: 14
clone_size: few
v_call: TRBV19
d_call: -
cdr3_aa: CASSTYRYTGELFF
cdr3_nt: TGTGCCAGTAGTACCTACCGTTACACCGGGGAGCTGTTTTTT

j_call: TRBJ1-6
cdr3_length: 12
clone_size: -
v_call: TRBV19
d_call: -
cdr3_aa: CATRQANSPLHF
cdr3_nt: TGTGCCACCAGACAGGCCAATTCACCCCTCCACTTT

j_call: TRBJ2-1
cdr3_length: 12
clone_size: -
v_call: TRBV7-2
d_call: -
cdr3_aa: CASSLYREPPLF
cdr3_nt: TGTGCCAGCAGCTTATACAGGGAACCTCCGCTCTTC

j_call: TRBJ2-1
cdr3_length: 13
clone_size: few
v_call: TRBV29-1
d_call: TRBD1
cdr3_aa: CSVVRQGYNEQFF
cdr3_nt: TGCAGCGTTGTGAGACAGGGGTACAATGAGCAGTTCTTC

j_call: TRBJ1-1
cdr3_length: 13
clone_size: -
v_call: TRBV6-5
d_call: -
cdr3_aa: CASSPFADTEAFF
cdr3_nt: TGTGCCAGCAGTCCTTTTGCGGACACTGAAGCTTTCTTT

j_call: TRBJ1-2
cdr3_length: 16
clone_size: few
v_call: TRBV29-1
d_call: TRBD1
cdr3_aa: CSVSTDRSGANYGYTF
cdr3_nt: TGCAGCGTCTCGACGGACAGGTCGGGAGCTAACTATGGCTACACCTTC

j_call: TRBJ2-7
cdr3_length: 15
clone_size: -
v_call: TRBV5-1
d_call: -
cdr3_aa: CASSSDGQPNREQYF
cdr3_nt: TGCGCCAGCAGCTCGGACGGACAGCCCAATAGAGAGCAGTACTTC

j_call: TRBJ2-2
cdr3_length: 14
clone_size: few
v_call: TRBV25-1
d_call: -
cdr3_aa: CASSFIGGAGELFF
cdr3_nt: TGTGCCAGCAGTTTTATCGGGGGAGCCGGGGAGCTGTTTTTT

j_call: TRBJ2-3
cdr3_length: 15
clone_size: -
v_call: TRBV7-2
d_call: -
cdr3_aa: CASSPRWSETDTQYF
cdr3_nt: TGTGCCAGCAGCCCCCGGTGGAGCGAAACAGATACGCAGTATTTT

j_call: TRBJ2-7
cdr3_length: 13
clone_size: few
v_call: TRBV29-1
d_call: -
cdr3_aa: CSVAGAASYEQYF
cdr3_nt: TGCAGCGTCGCGGGGGCCGCTTCCTACGAGCAGTACTTC

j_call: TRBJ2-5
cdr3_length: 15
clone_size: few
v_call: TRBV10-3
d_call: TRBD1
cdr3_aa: CAIGTGQPYQETQYF
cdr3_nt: TGTGCCATCGGAACGGGACAGCCATACCAAGAGACCCAGTACTTC

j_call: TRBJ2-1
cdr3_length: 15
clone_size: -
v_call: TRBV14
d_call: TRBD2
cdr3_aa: CASSQGLAGGYEQFF
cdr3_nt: TGTGCCAGCAGCCAAGGACTAGCGGGAGGGTATGAGCAGTTCTTC

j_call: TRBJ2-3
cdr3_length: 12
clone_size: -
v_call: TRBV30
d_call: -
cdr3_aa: CACSGGADTQYF
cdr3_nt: TGTGCCTGCTCCGGGGGAGCAGATACGCAGTATTTT

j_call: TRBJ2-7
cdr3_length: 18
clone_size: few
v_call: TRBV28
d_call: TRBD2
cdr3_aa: CASNGNPAGGTARDEQYF
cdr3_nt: TGTGCCAGCAACGGTAACCCGGCGGGAGGGACCGCCAGGGACGAGCAGTACTTC

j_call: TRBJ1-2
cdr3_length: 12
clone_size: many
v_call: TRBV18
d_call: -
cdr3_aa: CASSGTNYGYTF
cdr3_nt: TGTGCCAGCTCAGGGACAAACTATGGCTACACCTTC

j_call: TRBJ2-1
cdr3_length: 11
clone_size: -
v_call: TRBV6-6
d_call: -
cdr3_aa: CASRYQGEQFF
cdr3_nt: TGTGCCAGCAGGTATCAGGGTGAGCAGTTCTTC

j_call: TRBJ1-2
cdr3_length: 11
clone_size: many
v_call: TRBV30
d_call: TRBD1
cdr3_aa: CAWRGQGGYTF
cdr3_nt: TGTGCCTGGAGGGGACAGGGAGGCTACACCTTC

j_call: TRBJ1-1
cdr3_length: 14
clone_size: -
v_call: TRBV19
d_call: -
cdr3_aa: CASSILGVNTEAFF
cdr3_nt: TGTGCCAGTAGTATCCTAGGGGTGAACACTGAAGCTTTCTTT

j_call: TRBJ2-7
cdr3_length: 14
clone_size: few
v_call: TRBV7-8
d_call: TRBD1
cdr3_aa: CASSSRDRDHEQYF
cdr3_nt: TGTGCCAGCAGCTCACGGGACAGGGACCACGAGCAGTACTTC

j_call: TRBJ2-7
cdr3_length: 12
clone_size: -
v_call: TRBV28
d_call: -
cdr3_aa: CASSFSRWEQYF
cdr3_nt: TGTGCCAGCAGTTTCTCCAGGTGGGAGCAGTACTTC

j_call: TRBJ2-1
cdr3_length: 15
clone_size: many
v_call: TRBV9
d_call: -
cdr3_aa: CASSVAGRGLDEQFF
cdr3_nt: TGTGCCAGCAGCGTAGCGGGCAGGGGATTGGATGAGCAGTTCTTC

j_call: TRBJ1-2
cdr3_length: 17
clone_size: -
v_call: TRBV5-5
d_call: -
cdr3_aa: CASSLNGGNGRNYGYTF
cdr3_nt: TGTGCCAGCAGCTTGAATGGCGGGAACGGTCGTAACTATGGCTACACCTTC

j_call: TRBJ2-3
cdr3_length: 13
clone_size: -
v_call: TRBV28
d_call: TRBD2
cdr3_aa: CASQVGGGDTQYF
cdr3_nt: TGTGCCAGCCAGGTCGGGGGGGGAGATACGCAGTATTTT

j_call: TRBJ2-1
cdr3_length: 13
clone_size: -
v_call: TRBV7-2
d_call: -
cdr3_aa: CASSPTTWGPQFF
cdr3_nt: TGTGCCAGCAGCCCAACTACGTGGGGGCCGCAGTTCTTC

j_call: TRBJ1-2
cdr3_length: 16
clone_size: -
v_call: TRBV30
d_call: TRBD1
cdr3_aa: CAWSRGQLNRDYGYTF
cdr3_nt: TGTGCCTGGAGTCGGGGACAGCTTAACAGGGACTATGGCTACACCTTC

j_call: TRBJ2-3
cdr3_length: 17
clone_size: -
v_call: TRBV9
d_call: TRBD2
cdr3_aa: CASSVARAGGPKDTQYF
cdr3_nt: TGTGCCAGCAGCGTAGCTCGAGCGGGAGGGCCAAAAGATACGCAGTATTTT

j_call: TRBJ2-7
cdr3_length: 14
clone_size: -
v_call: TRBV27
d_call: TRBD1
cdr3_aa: CASSRQGDSYEQYF
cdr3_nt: TGTGCCAGCAGTCGACAGGGGGACTCCTACGAGCAGTACTTC

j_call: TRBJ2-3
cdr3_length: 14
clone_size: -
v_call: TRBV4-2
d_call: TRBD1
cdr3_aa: CASSPGTGADTQYF
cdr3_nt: TGTGCCAGCAGCCCAGGGACAGGGGCAGATACGCAGTATTTT

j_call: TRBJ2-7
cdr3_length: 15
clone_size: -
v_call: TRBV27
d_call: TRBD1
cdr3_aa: CASVRTGGASYEQYF
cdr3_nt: TGTGCCAGCGTTCGTACAGGGGGCGCCTCCTACGAGCAGTACTTC

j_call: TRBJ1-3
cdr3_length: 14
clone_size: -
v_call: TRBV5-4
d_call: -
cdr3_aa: CASSQVERGNTIYF
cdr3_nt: TGTGCCAGCAGCCAAGTGGAGAGGGGAAACACCATATATTTT

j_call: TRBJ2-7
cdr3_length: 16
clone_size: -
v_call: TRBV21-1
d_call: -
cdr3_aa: CASTGGSGGDYYEQYF
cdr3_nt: TGTGCCAGCACCGGGGGGAGCGGGGGGGACTACTACGAGCAGTACTTC